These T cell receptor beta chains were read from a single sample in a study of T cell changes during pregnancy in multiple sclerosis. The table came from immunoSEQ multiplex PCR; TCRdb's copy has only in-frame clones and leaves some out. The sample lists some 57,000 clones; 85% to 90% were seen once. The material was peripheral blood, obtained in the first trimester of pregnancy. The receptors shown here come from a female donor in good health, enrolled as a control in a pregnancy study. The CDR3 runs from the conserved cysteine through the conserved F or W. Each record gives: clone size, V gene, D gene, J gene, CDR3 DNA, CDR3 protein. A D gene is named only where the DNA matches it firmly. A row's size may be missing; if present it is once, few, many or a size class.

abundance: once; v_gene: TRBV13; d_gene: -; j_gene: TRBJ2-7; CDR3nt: TGTGCCAGCAGCCCACGACAGTTCCGTGTGGAGCAGTACTTC; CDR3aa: CASSPRQFRVEQYF
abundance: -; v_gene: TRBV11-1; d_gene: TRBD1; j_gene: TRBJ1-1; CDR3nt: TGTGCCAGCAGCCAACTCAGGACAGGGGGCACCACTGAAGCTTTCTTT; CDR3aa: CASSQLRTGGTTEAFF
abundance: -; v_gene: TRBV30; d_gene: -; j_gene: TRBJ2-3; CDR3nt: TGTGCCTGGAGTGTTTTTTCGGGGATGGGGGATACGCAGTATTTT; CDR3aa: CAWSVFSGMGDTQYF
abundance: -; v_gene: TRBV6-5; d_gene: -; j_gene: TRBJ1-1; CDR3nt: TGTGCCAGCAGTTTACAGGGAGCTAACACTGAAGCTTTCTTT; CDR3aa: CASSLQGANTEAFF
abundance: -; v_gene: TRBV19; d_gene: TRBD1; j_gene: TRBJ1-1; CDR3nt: TGTGCCAGTAGTATAGGGACAGGGCTGAACACTGAAGCTTTCTTT; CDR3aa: CASSIGTGLNTEAFF
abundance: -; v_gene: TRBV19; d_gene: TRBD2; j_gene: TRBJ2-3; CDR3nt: TGTGCCAGCTTGGGACCAGGCGGGGGGATGGCAGATACGCAGTATTTT; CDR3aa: CASLGPGGGMADTQYF
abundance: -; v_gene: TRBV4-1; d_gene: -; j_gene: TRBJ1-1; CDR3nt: TGCGCCAGCAGCCAAGCGTCGAACACTGAAGCTTTCTTT; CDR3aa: CASSQASNTEAFF
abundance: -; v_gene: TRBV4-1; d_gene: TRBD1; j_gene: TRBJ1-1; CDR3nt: TGCGCCAGCAGCCAGAAGGAGGGACAGGGCGACACTGAAGCTTTCTTT; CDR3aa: CASSQKEGQGDTEAFF
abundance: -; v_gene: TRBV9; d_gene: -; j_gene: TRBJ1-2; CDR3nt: TGTGCCAGCACCCTCGCGGGGGACGGTGGCTACACCTTC; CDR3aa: CASTLAGDGGYTF
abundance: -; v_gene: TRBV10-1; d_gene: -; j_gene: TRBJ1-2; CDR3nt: TGCGCCAGCAGTGAGTCGACTCTACAGGGTTGGGTGGGGGGCTACACCTTC; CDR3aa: CASSESTLQGWVGGYTF
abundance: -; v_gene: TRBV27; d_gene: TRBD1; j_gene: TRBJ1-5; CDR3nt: TGTGCCAGCAGCCGGACAGGGGGCTATCAGCCCCAGCATTTT; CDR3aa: CASSRTGGYQPQHF
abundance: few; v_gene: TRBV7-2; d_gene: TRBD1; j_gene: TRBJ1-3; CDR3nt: TGTGCCAGCAGCTACTCCAGGGGGGCGGCTGGAAACACCATATATTTT; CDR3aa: CASSYSRGAAGNTIYF
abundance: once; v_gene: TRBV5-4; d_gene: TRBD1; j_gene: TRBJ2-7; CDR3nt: TGTGCCAGCAGCTCCCCTACAGGGGGCGGGAACGAGCAGTACTTC; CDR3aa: CASSSPTGGGNEQYF
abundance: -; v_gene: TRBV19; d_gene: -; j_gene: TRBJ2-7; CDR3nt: TGTGCCAGTAGTTCGAACTTTGAGCAGTACTTC; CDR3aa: CASSSNFEQYF
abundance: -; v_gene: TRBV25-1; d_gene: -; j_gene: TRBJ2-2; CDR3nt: TGTGCCAGCAGTGAGAACAGGGCGAACACCGGGGAGCTGTTTTTT; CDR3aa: CASSENRANTGELFF
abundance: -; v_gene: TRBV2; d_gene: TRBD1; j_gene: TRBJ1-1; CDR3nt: TGTGCCAGCAGGGGACAGGGGTTGCCTGAAGCTTTCTTT; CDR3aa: CASRGQGLPEAFF
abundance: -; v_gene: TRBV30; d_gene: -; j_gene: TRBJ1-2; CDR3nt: TGTGCCTGGAGTTCGCCGGGACAAGTCCTGAGGGGCTACACCTTC; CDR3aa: CAWSSPGQVLRGYTF
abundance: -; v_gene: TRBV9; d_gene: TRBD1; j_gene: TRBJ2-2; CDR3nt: TGTGCCAGCTCAAGAACGGGACAGGCCAACACCGGGGAGCTGTTTTTT; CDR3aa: CASSRTGQANTGELFF
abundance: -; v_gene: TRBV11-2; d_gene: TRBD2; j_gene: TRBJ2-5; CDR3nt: TGTGCCAGCAGCTTACGAATAGCGGGGGGCGGGGAGACCCAGTACTTC; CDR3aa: CASSLRIAGGGETQYF
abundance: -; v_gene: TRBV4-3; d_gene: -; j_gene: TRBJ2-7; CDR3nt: TGCGCCAGCAGCCTAGAGCAGGGTTTGCAGCAGTACTTC; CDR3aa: CASSLEQGLQQYF
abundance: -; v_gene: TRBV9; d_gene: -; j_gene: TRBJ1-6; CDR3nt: TGTGCCAGCAGCGGTAGCAGGGGAGGGAATTCACCCCTCCACTTT; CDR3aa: CASSGSRGGNSPLHF
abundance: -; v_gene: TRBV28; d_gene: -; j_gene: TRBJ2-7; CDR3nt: TGTGCCAGCAGTCCACCCGACAGGTACTACGAGCAGTACTTC; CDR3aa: CASSPPDRYYEQYF
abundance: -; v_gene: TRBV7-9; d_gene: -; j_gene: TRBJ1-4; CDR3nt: TGTGCCAGCAGCTTAGCGCAGGGGAAACTTGCAACTAATGAAAAACTGTTTTTT; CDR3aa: CASSLAQGKLATNEKLFF
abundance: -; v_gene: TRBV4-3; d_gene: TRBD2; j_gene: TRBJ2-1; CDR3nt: TGCGCCAGCAGCCAAGATGCGGCTAGCGGGGGCTACAATGAGCAGTTCTTC; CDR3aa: CASSQDAASGGYNEQFF
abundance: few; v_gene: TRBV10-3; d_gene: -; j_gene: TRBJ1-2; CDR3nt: TGTGCCACCAATGGGGCGGTCGACGATGGCTACACCTTC; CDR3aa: CATNGAVDDGYTF
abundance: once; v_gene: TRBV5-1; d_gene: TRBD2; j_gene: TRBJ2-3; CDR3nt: TGCGCCAGCAGCTTGGCCTTGCGGGGGGGCACAGATACGCAGTATTTT; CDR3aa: CASSLALRGGTDTQYF
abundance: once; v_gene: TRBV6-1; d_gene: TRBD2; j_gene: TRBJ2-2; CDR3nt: TGTGCCAGCAGTGTGAGCGGGGGGGGGACCGGGGAGCTGTTTTTT; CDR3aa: CASSVSGGGTGELFF
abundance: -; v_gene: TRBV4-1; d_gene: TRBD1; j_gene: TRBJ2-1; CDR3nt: TGCGCCAGCAGCCAAGAGGGTATCGGGACAGGGTATAATGGGCAGTTCTTC; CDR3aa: CASSQEGIGTGYNGQFF
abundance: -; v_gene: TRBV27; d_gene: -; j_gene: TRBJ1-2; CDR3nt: TGTGCCAGCAGTCCCTTTAATTGGACACATGGCTACACCTTC; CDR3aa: CASSPFNWTHGYTF
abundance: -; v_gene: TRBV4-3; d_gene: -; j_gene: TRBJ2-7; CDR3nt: TGCGCCAGCAGCCAAGCAAGGGACAATCCCAGGCAGTACTTC; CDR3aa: CASSQARDNPRQYF
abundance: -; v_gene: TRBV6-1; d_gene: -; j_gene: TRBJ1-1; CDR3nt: TGTGCCAGCATCCAGGCATCGAACACTGAAGCTTTCTTT; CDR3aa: CASIQASNTEAFF
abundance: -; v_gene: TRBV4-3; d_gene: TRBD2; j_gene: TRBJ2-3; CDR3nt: TGCGCCAGCAGCCAAGCTGGGACTAGCGGTAGTAGGACAGATACGCAGTATTTT; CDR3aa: CASSQAGTSGSRTDTQYF
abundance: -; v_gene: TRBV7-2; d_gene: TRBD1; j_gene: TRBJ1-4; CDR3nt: TGTGCCAGCAGCTTAGGACAGGGAAGGAGTGAAAAACTGTTTTTT; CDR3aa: CASSLGQGRSEKLFF
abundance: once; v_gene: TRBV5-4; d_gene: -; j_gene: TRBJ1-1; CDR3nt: TGTGCCAGCAGCGACGGGGGGATGAACACTGAAGCTTTCTTT; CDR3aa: CASSDGGMNTEAFF
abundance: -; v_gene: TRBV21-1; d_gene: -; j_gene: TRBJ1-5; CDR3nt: TGTGCCAGCAGCAAAGATACAGGGGTAGTCCAGCCCCAGCATTTT; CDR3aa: CASSKDTGVVQPQHF
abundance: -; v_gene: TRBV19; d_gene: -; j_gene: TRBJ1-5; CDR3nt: TGTGCCAGTAGTATCGGGGGGCCCCCGGTTCAGCCCCAGCATTTT; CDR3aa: CASSIGGPPVQPQHF
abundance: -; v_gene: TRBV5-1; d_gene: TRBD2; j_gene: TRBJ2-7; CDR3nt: TGCGCCAGCAGCTCGCTGCCTAGCGGGGGCACCTACGAGCAGTACTTC; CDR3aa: CASSSLPSGGTYEQYF